This T cell receptor (beta chain) was captured in a study of T-cell memory formation after mild COVID-19. The overall study: Largely donor-specific sequence clusters came from a couple of donors.

Concerning this clonotype: Its antigen is still unknown.

One entry per CDR3 protein, called by TCRdb with MiXCR from the 5' RACE reads. The sample yields more than 35,000 distinct CDR3 sequences, 5% to 7% seen once. The CDR3 length is 16 residues. CDR1 LGHNA and CDR2 YNFKEQ come from the germline V gene. Trimming took 4 bases from V and 0 from J, leaving 13 bases between them. Study findings and constraints: Clones contracting day 15 to 85 were balanced CD4/CD8; later expanders leaned CD4+.

The chain uses TRBV4-2 and TRBJ2-1; a possible D gene is TRBD2 (5 bases). The sequence was collected from an adult who had mild COVID-19 (a few samples of this study predate the infection). Cell type and time point are not known. The sequenced material came from PBMCs or a T cell subset sorted from them (not recorded which). CDR3 bases: TGTGCCAGCAGCCGTACCACGGGGAGCTCCTACAATGAGCAGTTCTTC. It codes for CASSRTTGSSYNEQFF.